Below, 18 T cell receptor beta chains from the same sample are listed, as sequenced in a study of shared clonotypes between healthy human individuals. The data were produced by immunoSEQ multiplex PCR, yet TCRdb's version contains in-frame clones alone and is incomplete. The profile covers around 700,000 clones, with roughly nine tenths appearing a single time and about a quarter taken by the ten largest. Naive CD8 isolation took CD45RO-negative cells positively selected for CCR7 and excluded terminally differentiated effector memory CD45RA+ cells. Material: naive CD8+ T cells sorted from blood. These receptors all come from a man aged 30 to 39 in good health.

The chain joins TRBV6-6 to TRBJ1-5; D is ambiguous. There are 13 residues in the CDR3. The germline V gene has CDR1 MNHNY and CDR2 SVGAGI (reference sequence). Trimming shortened V by 6 bases and J by 4 bases, and 10 bases separated the two germline ends. CDR3 sequence (DNA): TGTGCCAGCAGCCAAAGCCTAAATCAGCCCCAGCATTTT. Translation gives CASSQSLNQPQHF.

The V call is TRBV11-2, the J call TRBJ2-1; D may be TRBD1 or TRBD2 (5 bases each). The CDR3 spans 14 residues. Trimming left V 3 bases short and J 10 bases short, with 16 bases between. Germline values: CDR1 SGHAT, CDR2 FQNNGV. CDR3: CASSFGPGLWEQFF. CDR3 in DNA: TGTGCCAGCAGCTTTGGCCCGGGGCTTTGGGAGCAGTTCTTC. Variable domain in full (rest from reference TRBV11-2 and TRBJ2-1): EAGVAQSPRYKIIEKRQSVAFWCNPISGHATLYWYQQILGQGPKLLIQFQNNGVVDDSQLPKDRFSAERLKGVDSTLKIQPAKLEDSAVYLCASSFGPGLWEQFFGPGTRLTVL.

V gene TRBV5-6 combines with J gene TRBJ2-5, with TRBD2 identical over 8 bases. CDR1 and CDR2 from the germline V gene are SGHDT and YYEEEE. The CDR3 is 16 amino acids. With 5 bases clipped from V and 5 bases from J, the junction kept 14 bases outside the gene matches. The CDR3 region has the DNA TGTGCCAGCAGTCAACCGGGACTAGACTTGTTCGAGACCCAGTACTTC. Protein product: CASSQPGLDLFETQYF.

The genes are TRBV21-1 and TRBJ1-4; the table's D call, TRBD1, has no DNA check behind it. TRBV21-1 is recorded as a pseudogene. The length of the CDR3 is 14 residues. In DNA form, the CDR3 reads TGTGCCAGCAAAGACAGGGGGCGTAAAGAAAAACTGTTTTTT. This gives the protein CASKDRGRKEKLFF.

The chain links TRBV27 to TRBJ2-1, with 10 bases lining up with TRBD1. CDR3 length: 17 amino acids. The V gene's germline CDR1 is MNHEY and CDR2 SMNVEV (reference sequence). Trimming at V came to 8 bases and at J to 0 bases, leaving 10 bases not matched to a gene. This CDR3 reads CASEGQGPSSSYNEQFF. The CDR3 coding sequence is TGTGCCAGCGAGGGACAGGGGCCTTCGAGCTCCTACAATGAGCAGTTCTTC.

This clone was counted once. V is TRBV23-1 and J is TRBJ2-1; 9 bases line up with TRBD2. TRBV23-1 is an ORF, with its function uncertain. CDR3 length: 19 amino acids. The trim removed 2 bases at V and 0 bases at J, leaving 11 bases unmatched. This CDR3 is CASSQAPRLAESSYNEQFF. The CDR3 DNA reads as TGCGCCAGCAGTCAAGCCCCGAGACTAGCGGAGAGCTCCTACAATGAGCAGTTCTTC.

The gene calls are TRBV6-1 and TRBJ1-1; possibly TRBD1 for D (6 bases). CDR1 and CDR2 from the germline V gene are MNHNS and SASEGT. CDR3 length equals 13 residues. V shed 5 bases and J shed 0 bases, with 7 bases lying between them. CDR3 nucleotides: TGTGCCAGCAGTCAGGGGCTGAACACTGAAGCTTTCTTT. Translated: CASSQGLNTEAFF.

The gene calls are TRBV15 and TRBJ2-4, with no clear D. V lost 3 bases, J lost 8 bases, and 14 bases lay in between. The CDR3 runs to 14 residues. Germline V gives CDR1 LNHNV, CDR2 YYDKDF (reference sequence). The CDR3: CATSRRTLSDIQYF. The CDR3, as DNA: TGTGCCACCAGCAGGAGAACGCTCTCGGACATTCAGTACTTC.

The rearrangement uses TRBV7-9 and TRBJ2-3, with D tentatively TRBD2 (6 bases). Germline CDR1 reads SEHNR; CDR2 reads FQNEAQ (reference sequence). The CDR3 covers 16 residues. The ends were cut back, 4 bases at V and 6 bases at J, with 20 bases in the middle. CDR3 sequence: CASSSIPGLLGDTQYF. DNA for the CDR3: TGTGCCAGCAGCTCCATACCGGGACTTCTGGGGGATACGCAGTATTTT.

The V call is TRBV28, the J call TRBJ2-2; TRBD1 matches 11 bases. The germline V gene encodes CDR1 MDHEN and CDR2 SYDVKM. The ends lost 7 bases at V and 3 bases at J; junction bases unmatched: 16. This CDR3 region has 19 residues. The CDR3 region is CASTLQRTGGGLYTGELFF. CDR3 bases: TGTGCCAGCACCCTACAGAGGACAGGGGGCGGATTGTACACCGGGGAGCTGTTTTTT.

This clone was seen only once. V and J are TRBV28 and TRBJ2-1; no firm D call. The germline gives CDR1 MDHEN, CDR2 SYDVKM. V lost 2 bases, J lost 4 bases, and 9 bases lay in between. CDR3 length: 14 amino acids. Here the CDR3 reads CASSLTNPYNEQFF. In nucleotides, the CDR3 is TGTGCCAGCAGTTTAACCAATCCGTACAATGAGCAGTTCTTC.

The chain combines TRBV7-2 with TRBJ2-2; TRBD2 matches 7 bases. This CDR3 spans 16 amino acids. Germline V gene data show CDR1 as SGHTA and CDR2 as FQGNSA. Unmatched junction bases numbered 6, after V lost 4 bases and J lost 1 base. This CDR3 is CASSSGEGLNTGELFF. The CDR3 nucleotides read TGTGCCAGCAGCTCCGGGGAGGGCCTGAACACCGGGGAGCTGTTTTTT.

The chain recombines TRBV13 with TRBJ2-2; the D gene is possibly TRBD1 (5 bases). CDR1 is PRHDT and CDR2 is FYEKMQ in the germline V gene (reference sequence). Trimming shortened V by 4 bases and J by 6 bases, and 9 bases separated the two germline ends. The CDR3 has 13 amino acids. CDR3 nucleotides: TGTGCCAGCAGCTCCGCAGGGCCCGGGGAGCTGTTTTTT. It yields the protein CASSSAGPGELFF. Complete variable domain (other parts from reference TRBV13 and TRBJ2-2): AAGVIQSPRHLIKEKRETATLKCYPIPRHDTVYWYQQGPGQDPQFLISFYEKMQSDKGSIPDRFSAQQFSDYHSELNMSSLELGDSALYFCASSSAGPGELFFGEGSRLTVL.

The J gene is TRBJ2-7, the V gene TRBV14, with D maybe TRBD1 (6 bases). Germline CDR1 and CDR2: SGHDN and FVKESK. CDR3 size: 14 residues. V was clipped by 8 bases and J by 2 bases, with 16 bases between them. The CDR3 nucleotides are TGTGCCAGCGGACCTCAGGGGACCACCTACGAGCAGTACTTC. It specifies CASGPQGTTYEQYF.

The chain is built from TRBV30 and TRBJ2-3, with D unresolved. The germline CDR1 and CDR2 sequences are GTSNPN and SVGIG (reference sequence). This CDR3 is 12 amino acids long. V was clipped by 4 bases and J by 2 bases, with 7 bases between them. CDR3 nucleotide sequence: TGTGCCTGGATGGGGATCACAGATACGCAGTATTTT. This encodes CAWMGITDTQYF.

To note about this clone: This CDR3 is also generated by other DNA sequences in the sample. The rearrangement joins TRBV6-5 to TRBJ1-2; TRBD1 might be the D (5 bases). Germline lookup yields CDR1 MNHEY and CDR2 SVGAGI. The V end was cut by 0 bases, the J end by 6 bases, with 5 bases between. CDR3 length: 12 residues. Here the CDR3 DNA reads TGTGCCAGCAGTTACTCGGGGGATGGCTACACCTTC. It encodes CASSYSGDGYTF.

The J gene is TRBJ2-7, the V gene TRBV19; no clear D. From germline, CDR1 is LNHDA and CDR2 SQIVND (reference sequence). V lost 8 bases to trimming and J lost 4 bases, with 12 bases between them. The CDR3 is 12 residues long. This CDR3 is CASANTRYEQYF. In DNA, the CDR3 is TGTGCCAGTGCAAATACTCGTTACGAGCAGTACTTC.

The chain uses TRBV28 and TRBJ2-3; a possible D gene is TRBD1 (5 bases). V lost 8 bases and J lost 1, with 7 bases in between. The CDR3 is made up of 12 amino acids. The germline V gene has CDR1 MDHEN and CDR2 SYDVKM. This CDR3 is CASVGGTDTQYF. In DNA form, the CDR3 reads TGTGCCAGCGTAGGGGGCACAGATACGCAGTATTTT.